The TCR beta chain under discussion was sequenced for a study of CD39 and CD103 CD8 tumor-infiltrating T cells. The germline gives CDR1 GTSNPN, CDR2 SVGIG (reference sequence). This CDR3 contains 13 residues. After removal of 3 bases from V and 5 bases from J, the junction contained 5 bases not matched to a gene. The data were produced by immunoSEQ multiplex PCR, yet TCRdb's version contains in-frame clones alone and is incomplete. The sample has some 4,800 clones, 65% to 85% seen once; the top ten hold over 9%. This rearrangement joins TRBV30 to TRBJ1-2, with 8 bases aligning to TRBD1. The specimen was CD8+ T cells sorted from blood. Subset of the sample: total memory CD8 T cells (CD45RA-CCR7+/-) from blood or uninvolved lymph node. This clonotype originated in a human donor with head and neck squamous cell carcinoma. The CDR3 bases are TGTGCCTGGAGCCCGACAGGGGTTTATGGCTACACCTTC. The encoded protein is CAWSPTGVYGYTF.